Shown below are 27 T cell receptor beta chains from a single sample sequenced in a study of OX40 agonist ivuxolimab in advanced cancers. The protocol was immunoSEQ multiplex PCR, while the TCRdb copy is restricted to in-frame clones and leaves out a portion. The sample includes tens of thousands of clones, roughly 89% of them seen just once. Sequenced material: CD4+ or CD8+ T cells sorted from blood, taken in a trial of the OX40 agonist ivuxolimab. All receptors come from an adult with an advanced solid tumor such as melanoma, head and neck, liver or kidney cancer.

This clone has just a few counts. The chain employs TRBV4-3 and TRBJ1-2; maybe TRBD1 (5 bases). Germline CDR1 reads LGHNA; CDR2 reads YSLEER. Trimming cost V 0 bases and J 1 base, with 15 bases left between them. The CDR3 totals 17 residues. This CDR3 reads CASSQDRRESVNYGYTF. CDR3 bases: TGCGCCAGCAGCCAAGATCGCAGGGAGTCTGTTAACTATGGCTACACCTTC.

This clone is labeled medium-sized (0.01 to 0.1%). The CDR3 sequence is CASSQGPNSGNTIYF. CDR3 bases: TGTGCCAGCAGCCAGGGACCGAACTCTGGAAACACCATATATTTT. The chain uses TRBV5-6 and TRBJ1-3, with a weak D call TRBD1 (5 bases). With 4 bases removed from V and 0 bases from J, the gap between germline ends came to 11 bases. Germline CDR1 reads SGHDT; CDR2 reads YYEEEE. The length of the CDR3 is 15 residues.

The CDR3 DNA sequence: TGTGCCAGCAGTTTAGCAGGGGGCGCCTACGAGCAGTACTTC. This gives the protein CASSLAGGAYEQYF. The chain is built from TRBV28 and TRBJ2-7; 8 nucleotides line up with TRBD1. The CDR3 is 14 residues long. Germline V CDR1 and CDR2: MDHEN, SYDVKM. With 2 bases clipped from V and 2 bases from J, the junction kept 2 bases outside the gene matches. Full variable domain (rest looked up from reference TRBV28 and TRBJ2-7): DVKVTQSSRYLVKRTGEKVFLECVQDMDHENMFWYRQDPGLGLRLIYFSYDVKMKEKGDIPEGYSVSREKKERFSLILESASTNQTSMYLCASSLAGGAYEQYFGPGTRLTVT.

The chain is built from TRBV7-9 and TRBJ1-4; tentatively, D is TRBD1 (5 bases). The CDR3 spans 12 residues. Trimming shortened V by 5 bases and J by 15 bases, and 16 bases separated the two germline ends. Germline CDR1 and CDR2: SEHNR and FQNEAQ (reference sequence). The CDR3 sequence is CASSPWDGLVFF. Here the CDR3 DNA reads TGTGCCAGCAGCCCATGGGACGGACTCGTGTTTTTT.

V usage is TRBV6-1 and J usage is TRBJ1-1; D uncertain. The V end was cut by 6 bases, the J end by 7 bases, with 12 bases between. The CDR3 has 12 amino acids. CDR1 MNHNS and CDR2 SASEGT come from the germline V gene. The CDR3 is CASSFMDDEAFF. CDR3 nucleotides: TGTGCCAGCAGCTTTATGGACGATGAAGCTTTCTTT.

The rearrangement uses TRBV2 and TRBJ2-7; D call uncertain. Deletions cut 5 bases from V and 0 bases from J, with 8 bases between. The CDR3 sequence is 13 residues long. Per germline, CDR1 SNHLY and CDR2 FYNNEI. The CDR3 region has the DNA TGTGCCAGCAGTAAGGTCGGCTCCTACGAGCAGTACTTC. Protein: CASSKVGSYEQYF.

This clone came up once. J is TRBJ2-2 and V is TRBV6-5; TRBD2 is a possible D gene (5 bases). The CDR3 spans 15 residues. Germline V gene data show CDR1 as MNHEY and CDR2 as SVGAGI. V was clipped by 4 bases and J by 8 bases, with 17 bases between them. The CDR3 spells CASSLWTLSEGELFF. In nucleotides, the CDR3 is TGTGCCAGCAGTTTATGGACTCTAAGTGAGGGGGAGCTGTTTTTT.

V is TRBV27 and J is TRBJ1-1, with TRBD1 as a possible D gene (5 bases). Germline V CDR1 and CDR2: MNHEY, SMNVEV (reference sequence). The CDR3 consists of 16 residues. Trimming took 0 bases from V and 3 from J, leaving 14 bases between them. The CDR3: CASSLSMGDQDTEAFF. Written as DNA, the CDR3 is TGTGCCAGCAGTTTATCGATGGGGGACCAGGACACTGAAGCTTTCTTT.

This clone has just a few counts. This chain connects TRBV30 to TRBJ1-1; D remains unclear. V was pared by 2 bases and J by 11 bases, with 15 bases between. CDR3 length: 12 residues. Germline assignment: CDR1 GTSNPN and CDR2 SVGIG (reference sequence). This chain's CDR3 is CAWSQPHIAAFF. The CDR3 DNA sequence: TGTGCCTGGAGTCAACCGCATATTGCGGCTTTCTTT.

This rearrangement joins TRBV28 to TRBJ2-7; no definite D call. Trimming stripped 6 bases from V and 6 bases from J, with 15 bases between. The CDR3 contains 13 residues. Germline values: CDR1 MDHEN, CDR2 SYDVKM. The CDR3 sequence: CASRPRTHFEQYV. CDR3 DNA: TGTGCCAGCAGACCTAGGACCCACTTCGAGCAGTACGTC.

This clone came up a few times. The CDR3 coding sequence is TGTGCCAGCAGAGACTCAGCGGGAACCTACGAGCAGTACTTC. Translating gives CASRDSAGTYEQYF. The chain links TRBV6-5 to TRBJ2-7, with 7 bases fitting TRBD2. Germline CDR1 reads MNHEY; CDR2 reads SVGAGI. V trimming: 6 bases; J trimming: 2 bases; junction bases outside the gene matches: 7. CDR3 length equals 14 residues.

The genes are TRBV27 and TRBJ2-3; TRBD1 agrees at 9 bases. CDR1 and CDR2 (germline): MNHEY, SMNVEV (reference sequence). The CDR3 has 15 residues. Unmatched junction bases numbered 6, after V lost 6 bases and J lost 2 bases. Here the CDR3 reads CASSPGQGNTDTQYF. CDR3 nucleotide sequence: TGTGCCAGCAGCCCGGGACAGGGCAACACAGATACGCAGTATTTT.

V is TRBV7-9 and J is TRBJ2-7; unclear D gene. Germline-derived CDR1 and CDR2 are SEHNR and FQNEAQ (reference sequence). Trimming removed 3 bases from V and 3 bases from J, with 9 bases in between. The CDR3 contains 13 residues. The CDR3, as DNA: TGTGCCAGCAGCTTTGCAGGTGTCTACGAGCAGTACTTC. The encoded protein is CASSFAGVYEQYF.

The chain links TRBV6-4 to TRBJ2-1; D is unclear. Germline CDR1 MRHNA, CDR2 SNTAGT. Trimming shortened V by 2 bases and J by 7 bases, and 9 bases separated the two germline ends. The CDR3 is 13 amino acids. The CDR3 loop reads CASSDGAPNEQFF. The DNA of the CDR3 is TGTGCCAGCAGTGACGGAGCCCCGAATGAGCAGTTCTTC.

This sequence joins TRBV13 and TRBJ1-1; no clear D gene. The CDR3 length is 12 residues. V lost 3 bases to trimming and J lost 5 bases, with 7 bases between them. CDR1 PRHDT and CDR2 FYEKMQ come from the germline V gene (reference sequence). CDR3 bases: TGTGCCAGCAGCTTCGGCGGGACTGAAGCTTTCTTT. This encodes CASSFGGTEAFF.

This clone was recorded a few times. Written as DNA, the CDR3 is TGTGCCAGCAGTTTAAGAGGGGGGACCGGGGAGCTGTTTTTT. Translated: CASSLRGGTGELFF. V gene TRBV27 combines with J gene TRBJ2-2; D may correspond to TRBD1 or TRBD2 (6 bases each). The CDR3 contains 14 residues. The V end lost 2 bases, the J end lost 5 bases, and 9 bases lay between the germline ends. Germline CDR1 reads MNHEY; CDR2 reads SMNVEV (reference sequence).

The chain carries TRBV4-3 and TRBJ1-2, with 8 nucleotides matching TRBD1. The V segment lost 3 bases and the J segment 4 bases; nucleotides outside the gene matches: 7. CDR1 is LGHNA and CDR2 is YSLEER in the germline V gene. CDR3 length: 15 residues. As DNA, the CDR3 is TGCGCCAGCAGCCAGTGGACAGGGACATCCTATGGCTACACCTTC. Translating it yields CASSQWTGTSYGYTF.

The rearrangement joins TRBV13 to TRBJ1-1; possible D gene TRBD1, 5 bases. Germline CDR1 PRHDT, CDR2 FYEKMQ (reference sequence). With 5 bases removed from V and 4 bases from J, the gap between germline ends came to 14 bases. This CDR3 spans 14 amino acids. The CDR3 region is CASSPRGILTEAFF. Here the CDR3 DNA reads TGTGCCAGCAGCCCACGGGGGATTCTCACTGAAGCTTTCTTT.

This chain uses TRBV6-1 with TRBJ2-3, with D perhaps assigned TRBD1 or TRBD2 (5 bases each). CDR3 length: 13 residues. CDR1 and CDR2 from the germline V gene are MNHNS and SASEGT. V was pared by 1 base and J by 4 bases, with 6 bases between. The CDR3, as DNA: TGTGCCAGCAGTGAAGGAGGGGCAGATACGCAGTATTTT. This codes for CASSEGGADTQYF.

The chain carries TRBV29-1 and TRBJ2-2; D is perhaps TRBD1 or TRBD2 (5 bases each). The ends were cut back, 0 bases at V and 4 bases at J, with 12 bases in the middle. CDR3 size: 15 residues. Germline loops: CDR1 SQVTM, CDR2 ANQGSEA. The CDR3 loop is CSVEDWGIGTGELFF. CDR3 nucleotides: TGCAGCGTTGAAGATTGGGGGATCGGCACCGGGGAGCTGTTTTTT.

The rearrangement uses TRBV29-1 and TRBJ2-2, with 7 bases matching TRBD2. The CDR3 is 12 residues long. The V gene end was trimmed by 1 base and the J gene end by 7 bases; junction bases not matched to a gene: 0. Per the germline V gene, CDR1 is SQVTM and CDR2 is ANQGSEA. The CDR3 loop reads CSVEGEGGELFF. CDR3 DNA: TGCAGCGTTGAAGGGGAGGGCGGGGAGCTGTTTTTT.

The genes are TRBV11-2 and TRBJ2-3; 7 nucleotides line up with TRBD1. Trimming removed 2 bases from V and 14 bases from J; junction bases left unmatched: 10. This CDR3 region has 13 residues. Germline loops: CDR1 SGHAT, CDR2 FQNNGV. CDR3 bases: TGTGCCAGCAGCTTACCGGAGACAGGGTGGTCGTATTTT. It yields the protein CASSLPETGWSYF.

This clone was detected only a few times. This rearrangement joins TRBV9 to TRBJ1-1; a weak D match, TRBD1 (5 bases). V was pared by 0 bases and J by 4 bases, with 7 bases between. Germline CDR1 and CDR2: SGDLS and YYNGEE. The CDR3 sequence is 13 residues long. CDR3 in amino acids: CASSVGGTTEAFF. In DNA, the CDR3 is TGTGCCAGCAGCGTAGGAGGGACCACTGAAGCTTTCTTT.

The chain recombines TRBV5-1 with TRBJ2-6; D remains ambiguous. This CDR3 is 16 amino acids long. Germline CDR1 and CDR2: SGHRS and YFSETQ. Deletions cut 2 bases from V and 2 bases from J, with 11 bases between. CDR3: CASSFRSGPGANVLTF. Written as DNA, the CDR3 is TGCGCCAGCAGCTTCCGCTCCGGCCCTGGGGCCAACGTCCTGACTTTC.

The chain links TRBV11-2 to TRBJ2-1, with 11 nucleotides matching TRBD2. This CDR3 is built from 16 residues. Germline V CDR1 and CDR2: SGHAT, FQNNGV. The V gene end was trimmed by 3 bases and the J gene end by 4 bases; junction bases not matched to a gene: 5. The CDR3 loop is CASSFSGTSGYNEQFF. The CDR3 coding sequence is TGTGCCAGCAGCTTCTCCGGGACTAGCGGATACAATGAGCAGTTCTTC. Full variable domain (outside the CDR3, taken from reference TRBV11-2 and TRBJ2-1): EAGVAQSPRYKIIEKRQSVAFWCNPISGHATLYWYQQILGQGPKLLIQFQNNGVVDDSQLPKDRFSAERLKGVDSTLKIQPAKLEDSAVYLCASSFSGTSGYNEQFFGPGTRLTVL.

The chain recombines TRBV5-4 with TRBJ2-4, with D uncertain. Germline CDR1 SGHNT, CDR2 YYREEE (reference sequence). This CDR3 has 12 amino acids. The ends were cut back, 2 bases at V and 7 bases at J, with 7 bases in the middle. The CDR3 region is CASSFGTNIQYF. Here the CDR3 DNA reads TGTGCCAGCAGCTTTGGCACTAACATTCAGTACTTC.

This clone occurred once. This chain uses TRBV28 with TRBJ2-5; 12 bases align to TRBD2. The ends lost 6 bases at V and 4 bases at J; junction bases unmatched: 9. The V gene's germline CDR1 is MDHEN and CDR2 SYDVKM. The CDR3 sequence is 16 residues long. CDR3: CASRFKLAGGRETQYF. As DNA, the CDR3 is TGTGCCAGCAGGTTCAAACTAGCGGGGGGAAGAGAGACCCAGTACTTC.